The 32 T cell receptor beta chains below were found in one sample sequenced in a study of blood T cell repertoires in COVID-19. Clones were sequenced by immunoSEQ multiplex PCR, and TCRdb holds only the in-frame ones, with some missing. Among a few hundred thousand clones listed, around 80% were seen once. Sequencing was done on a sample of peripheral blood. The receptors shown here come from a woman in her forties or fifties with acute or convalescent COVID-19.

J is TRBJ1-2 and V is TRBV7-9, with D possibly TRBD1 on 5 matching bases. Germline V gene sequence: CDR1 SEHNR, CDR2 FQNEAQ (reference sequence). The length of the CDR3 is 13 residues. V lost 4 bases, J lost 0 bases, and 6 bases lay in between. The CDR3 region is CASSSGSNYGYTF. The CDR3 DNA is TGTGCCAGCAGCTCAGGGTCTAACTATGGCTACACCTTC.

The chain carries TRBV10-3 and TRBJ2-5; 9 bases line up with TRBD2. The V gene end was trimmed by 6 bases and the J gene end by 1 base; junction bases not matched to a gene: 9. There are 16 residues in the CDR3. The V gene's germline CDR1 is ENHRY and CDR2 SYGVKD. This chain's CDR3 is CAIRASSGNLQETQYF. CDR3 sequence (DNA): TGTGCCATCAGAGCCTCTAGCGGGAACCTCCAAGAGACCCAGTACTTC.

The chain combines TRBV27 with TRBJ2-3, with TRBD2 matching over 9 bases. The CDR3 totals 18 residues. Germline V gene data show CDR1 as MNHEY and CDR2 as SMNVEV (reference sequence). V shed 1 base and J 0 bases; nucleotides not matched to a gene: 8. CDR3 residues: CASSLLYSGSFSTDTQYF. Here the CDR3 DNA reads TGTGCCAGCAGTTTATTGTATAGCGGGAGTTTCAGCACAGATACGCAGTATTTT.

The gene calls are TRBV13 and TRBJ2-2; no firm D call. CDR3 length: 12 residues. Trimming removed 5 bases at V and 5 bases at J, with 6 bases between. CDR1 PRHDT and CDR2 FYEKMQ come from the germline V gene (reference sequence). For the CDR3, the DNA is TGTGCCAGCAGCCTCAGGACCGGGGAGCTGTTTTTT. It codes for CASSLRTGELFF.

To note about this clone: A read error may produce the germline difference seen at one junction end. This rearrangement joins TRBV27 to TRBJ1-2; no clear D. The CDR3 sequence is 14 residues long. Germline values: CDR1 MNHEY, CDR2 SMNVEV (reference sequence). In DNA form, the CDR3 reads TGTGCCAGCAGTGAGGGCTCCCTATCGTATGGCCACACCTTC. Its protein is CASSEGSLSYGHTF.

The chain's CDR3 is CASSFNRAGEQYF. DNA of the CDR3: TGTGCCAGCAGCTTTAACAGGGCGGGCGAGCAGTACTTC. The chain carries TRBV7-2 and TRBJ2-7; a weak D match, TRBD1 (6 bases). The CDR3 extends over 13 amino acids. The V gene lost 3 bases and the J gene lost 6 bases, with 12 bases spanning the gap. Germline values: CDR1 SGHTA, CDR2 FQGNSA. The full variable domain, its missing parts supplied by reference TRBV7-2 and TRBJ2-7, is GAGVSQSPSNKVTEKGKDVELRCDPISGHTALYWYRQSLGQGLEFLIYFQGNSAPDKSGLPSDRFSAERTGGSVSTLTIQRTQQEDSAVYLCASSFNRAGEQYFGPGTRLTVT.

This clone was observed a handful of times. The rearrangement joins TRBV3-1 (or the pseudogene TRBV3-2) to TRBJ2-5, with D possibly being TRBD1 (6 bases). CDR3 length: 13 amino acids. The V end lost 8 bases, the J end lost 2 bases, and 12 bases lay between the germline ends. The germline CDR1 and CDR2 sequences are LGHDT and YNNKEL (reference sequence). CDR3 amino acids: CASLQTGQETQYF. For the CDR3, the DNA is TGTGCCAGCTTACAGACAGGACAAGAGACCCAGTACTTC.

V is TRBV5-1 and J is TRBJ2-5; tentatively, D is TRBD2 (6 bases). Trimming removed 6 bases at V and 5 bases at J, with 11 bases between. Per germline, CDR1 SGHRS and CDR2 YFSETQ. CDR3 length: 12 amino acids. The CDR3 reads CASTPGEETQYF. The DNA of the CDR3 is TGCGCCAGCACCCCGGGAGAGGAGACCCAGTACTTC.

This rearrangement joins TRBV12-5 to TRBJ1-2, with D perhaps matching TRBD1 (6 bases). The germline CDR1 and CDR2 sequences are LGHNT and FRNRAP. The CDR3 is 17 residues long. V was pared by 1 base and J by 8 bases, with 23 bases between. The CDR3 nucleotides read TGTGCTAGTGGTTTGGATGGTTTTGGGGCCAGGGGAGTCGGCTACACCTTC. It yields the protein CASGLDGFGARGVGYTF.

This clone appeared a single time. V usage is TRBV7-2 and J usage is TRBJ1-4; 10 nucleotides line up with TRBD1. The junction had 7 bases not matched to a gene; V was cut back by 5 bases and J by 7 bases. Germline V gives CDR1 SGHTA, CDR2 FQGNSA. The CDR3 consists of 15 residues. The CDR3 here is CASSPGQGWREKLFF. The DNA of the CDR3 is TGTGCCAGCAGCCCGGGACAGGGGTGGCGTGAAAAACTGTTTTTT.

The chain uses TRBV7-7 and TRBJ1-1, with 9 bases lining up with TRBD1. The ends lost 5 bases at V and 2 bases at J; junction bases unmatched: 9. The CDR3 covers 16 residues. CDR1 and CDR2 (germline): SSHAT, FNYEAQ (reference sequence). CDR3 residues: CASSLVPGQGNTEAFF. In DNA, the CDR3 is TGTGCCAGCAGCCTTGTCCCGGGACAGGGAAACACTGAAGCTTTCTTT.

In its sample, this clone was seen once. The chain links TRBV5-1 to TRBJ1-3; a possible D gene is TRBD1 (5 bases). CDR1 is SGHRS and CDR2 is YFSETQ in the germline V gene. The CDR3 covers 16 residues. Trimming pared 0 bases from V and 3 bases from J, leaving 13 bases between. CDR3 loop: CASSLVSGSYGNTIYF. CDR3 coding DNA: TGCGCCAGCAGCTTGGTATCAGGGTCTTATGGAAACACCATATATTTT. The complete variable domain, with remaining parts taken from reference TRBV5-1 and TRBJ1-3, reads KAGVTQTPRYLIKTRGQQVTLSCSPISGHRSVSWYQQTPGQGLQFLFEYFSETQRNKGNFPGRFSGRQFSNSRSEMNVSTLELGDSALYLCASSLVSGSYGNTIYFGEGSWLTVV.

This clone was picked up a small number of times. The chain carries TRBV7-2 and TRBJ1-5; tentatively, D is TRBD1 (5 bases). V was shortened by 1 base and J by 12 bases, with 10 bases between the two germline ends. Germline assignment: CDR1 SGHTA and CDR2 FQGNSA. CDR3 length: 12 residues. The CDR3 bases are TGTGCCAGCAGCTTAGTCTGGGGACTCCAGCATTTT. It encodes CASSLVWGLQHF.

The rearrangement links TRBV7-8 to TRBJ1-6, with 9 bases fitting TRBD1. Looked up from germline, CDR1 is SGHVS and CDR2 is FQNEAQ. Unmatched junction bases numbered 11, after V lost 5 bases and J lost 9 bases. The CDR3 extends over 16 amino acids. CDR3 DNA sequence: TGTGCCAGCAGCCCTCGGACAGGGGTAGAAGGTTCACCCCTCCACTTT. It encodes CASSPRTGVEGSPLHF. Full variable domain (outside the CDR3, taken from reference TRBV7-8 and TRBJ1-6): GAGVSQSPRYKVAKRGQDVALRCDPISGHVSLFWYQQALGQGPEFLTYFQNEAQLDKSGLPSDRFFAERPEGSVSTLKIQRTQQEDSAVYLCASSPRTGVEGSPLHFGNGTRLTVT.

The V call is TRBV3-1 (or the pseudogene TRBV3-2), the J call TRBJ2-4; 7 positions agree with TRBD1. J lost 0 bases, V lost 0 bases, and 2 bases had no gene match. This CDR3 spans 16 amino acids. Germline V gene sequence: CDR1 LGHDT, CDR2 YNNKEL (reference sequence). The CDR3 DNA is TGTGCCAGCAGCCAAGAGTACAGGGGAGCCAAAAACATTCAGTACTTC. Protein: CASSQEYRGAKNIQYF.

The chain uses TRBV7-2 and TRBJ1-2; tentatively, D is TRBD1 (5 bases). From germline, CDR1 is SGHTA and CDR2 FQGNSA. V lost 3 bases and J 5 bases, leaving 13 bases between the germline ends. The CDR3 extends over 14 amino acids. CDR3 DNA: TGTGCCAGCAGCTTTCGATCAGGGAATTATGGCTACACCTTC. Translated: CASSFRSGNYGYTF.

The chain recombines TRBV21-1 with TRBJ1-1; TRBD1 is the table's D call, not checked against the DNA. TRBV21-1 is flagged as a pseudogene. The CDR3 totals 9 residues. CDR3 region: CAPPREAFF. As DNA, the CDR3 is TGTGCTCCCCCCAGGGAAGCTTTCTTT.

About this clone itself: At the DNA level, this CDR3 is encoded by other sequences in the same sample as well. This rearrangement joins TRBV28 to TRBJ1-2; D is unclear. V was cut by 3 bases and J by 8 bases, with 10 bases left in between. The CDR3 runs to 12 residues. Germline lookup yields CDR1 MDHEN and CDR2 SYDVKM. CDR3 sequence: CASSLSELGYTF. The CDR3 region has the DNA TGTGCCAGCAGTTTGTCGGAGTTAGGCTACACCTTC.

The CDR3 coding sequence is TGTGCCAGCAGTTCTTTAAATGAGCAGTACTTC. This sequence encodes CASSSLNEQYF. V is TRBV6-5 and J is TRBJ2-7; D is uncertain. Trimming removed 4 bases at V and 7 bases at J, with 8 bases between. The germline V gene encodes CDR1 MNHEY and CDR2 SVGAGI. The CDR3 covers 11 residues.

This clone was seen a handful of times. The chain links TRBV3-1 (or the pseudogene TRBV3-2) to TRBJ2-5; D might be TRBD2 (6 bases). Germline CDR1 is LGHDT and CDR2 is YNNKEL (reference sequence). The V and J ends lost 6 bases and 5 bases respectively, with 10 bases between them. This CDR3 contains 12 residues. The CDR3 sequence is CASRGLVETQYF. DNA of the CDR3: TGTGCCAGCAGGGGACTCGTGGAGACCCAGTACTTC.

This rearrangement joins TRBV5-4 to TRBJ2-3, with D maybe TRBD1 (5 bases). Germline V CDR1 and CDR2: SGHNT, YYREEE (reference sequence). V was pared by 3 bases and J by 4 bases, with 12 bases between. The CDR3 runs 14 residues. CDR3 protein: CASSWGPPADTQYF. The DNA of the CDR3 is TGTGCCAGCAGCTGGGGCCCGCCGGCAGATACGCAGTATTTT.

The gene calls are TRBV5-8 and TRBJ1-2, with D possibly matching TRBD1 (6 bases). V was trimmed by 0 bases and J by 5 bases, leaving 14 bases between them. The CDR3 runs to 15 residues. Germline CDR1 is SGHTS and CDR2 is YDEGEE. The CDR3 loop reads CASSLGGQGLYGYTF. In DNA form, the CDR3 reads TGTGCCAGCAGCTTGGGGGGGCAGGGTCTTTATGGCTACACCTTC.

The table lists this clone with a few counts. The rearrangement joins TRBV25-1 to TRBJ2-2, with TRBD1 matching 11 bases. The CDR3 runs 15 residues. Per the germline V gene, CDR1 is MGHDK and CDR2 is SYGVNS. The J segment lost 4 bases and the V segment lost 6 bases, leaving 4 bases of the junction unmatched. The CDR3 DNA reads as TGTGCCAGCAGCGCCGGGACAGGGGGCACCGGGGAGCTGTTTTTT. Its translation is CASSAGTGGTGELFF. The full variable domain, rest sourced from reference TRBV25-1 and TRBJ2-2, is EADIYQTPRYLVIGTGKKITLECSQTMGHDKMYWYQQDPGMELHLIHYSYGVNSTEKGDLSSESTVSRIRTEHFPLTLESARPSHTSQYLCASSAGTGGTGELFFGEGSRLTVL.

The CDR3 DNA sequence: TGCGCCAGCAGCCAAGGGGGGACAGGGGTCACTGAAGCTTTCTTT. Protein sequence: CASSQGGTGVTEAFF. This sequence joins TRBV4-3 and TRBJ1-1; 10 bases map to TRBD1. The V gene end was trimmed by 1 base and the J gene end by 4 bases; junction bases not matched to a gene: 3. Germline CDR1 is LGHNA and CDR2 is YSLEER. The CDR3 has 15 residues.

The chain has TRBV7-2 and TRBJ2-5; 16 bases agree with TRBD2. The CDR3 contains 16 residues. Trimming took 5 bases from V and 4 from J; bases not matched to a gene: 4. Germline-derived CDR1 and CDR2 are SGHTA and FQGNSA. The CDR3 reads CASSRGTSGGAETQYF. CDR3 bases: TGTGCCAGCAGCAGAGGGACTAGCGGGGGGGCAGAGACCCAGTACTTC.

The chain joins TRBV5-1 to TRBJ1-2; D possibly corresponds to TRBD1 (5 bases). CDR3 length equals 14 residues. CDR1 and CDR2 (germline): SGHRS, YFSETQ. Between the trimmed V and J ends, which lost 2 bases and 0 bases, there was a span of 8 bases. The CDR3 reads CASSFQGPNYGYTF. CDR3 sequence (DNA): TGCGCCAGCAGCTTTCAGGGTCCTAACTATGGCTACACCTTC. Combining the CDR3 with reference TRBV5-1 and TRBJ1-2 gives the whole variable domain KAGVTQTPRYLIKTRGQQVTLSCSPISGHRSVSWYQQTPGQGLQFLFEYFSETQRNKGNFPGRFSGRQFSNSRSEMNVSTLELGDSALYLCASSFQGPNYGYTFGSGTRLTVV.

The V gene is TRBV5-4, the J gene TRBJ1-4; 7 bases fit TRBD1. This CDR3 has 15 amino acids. Trimming removed 4 bases from V and 4 bases from J; junction bases left unmatched: 7. Germline assignment: CDR1 SGHNT and CDR2 YYREEE (reference sequence). The CDR3 loop is CASSRRQGDNEKLFF. The CDR3 DNA sequence: TGTGCCAGCAGCCGTCGACAGGGAGATAATGAAAAACTGTTTTTT. Drawing the rest from reference TRBV5-4 and TRBJ1-4, the complete variable domain is ETGVTQSPTHLIKTRGQQVTLRCSSQSGHNTVSWYQQALGQGPQFIFQYYREEENGRGNFPPRFSGLQFPNYSSELNVNALELDDSALYLCASSRRQGDNEKLFFGSGTQLSVL.

The chain uses TRBV4-1 and TRBJ1-1; D may be TRBD1 (6 bases). Trimming shortened V by 4 bases and J by 2 bases, and 11 bases separated the two germline ends. Germline V gene sequence: CDR1 MGHRA, CDR2 YSYEKL. This CDR3 spans 14 amino acids. The CDR3 region is CASSRAQGNTEAFF. The CDR3 DNA reads TGCGCCAGCAGCCGTGCACAGGGCAACACTGAAGCTTTCTTT.

J is TRBJ1-1 and V is TRBV5-1, with a possible D match to TRBD1 (6 bases). The V end was cut by 0 bases, the J end by 12 bases, with 15 bases between. CDR3 length: 13 amino acids. The germline V gene has CDR1 SGHRS and CDR2 YFSETQ. CDR3 in amino acids: CASSLASTGPSFF. In DNA form, the CDR3 reads TGCGCCAGCAGCTTGGCTTCCACAGGGCCCTCTTTCTTT.

The chain uses TRBV2 and TRBJ2-5, with 8 bases lining up with TRBD2. The trim removed 6 bases at V and 3 bases at J, leaving 3 bases unmatched. Germline V gene data show CDR1 as SNHLY and CDR2 as FYNNEI. The CDR3 loop spans 13 amino acids. The CDR3 bases are TGTGCCAGCAGCTCAGCGGGGGAAGAGACCCAGTACTTC. It specifies CASSSAGEETQYF.

This clone was observed once. The rearrangement links TRBV6-1 to TRBJ2-1, with TRBD2 identical over 8 bases. Trimming took 2 bases from V and 9 from J; bases not matched to a gene: 6. The CDR3 is 14 residues long. CDR1 MNHNS and CDR2 SASEGT come from the germline V gene. CDR3 protein: CASSERRGGSEQFF. For the CDR3, the DNA is TGTGCCAGCAGTGAACGTCGGGGGGGGAGTGAGCAGTTCTTC.

The V call is TRBV6-2 or TRBV6-3, the J call TRBJ2-7; unclear D gene. V was shortened by 4 bases and J by 5 bases, with 15 bases between the two germline ends. CDR3 length: 14 residues. From germline, CDR1 is MNHEY and CDR2 SVGEGT. CDR3 region: CASSLNLPSDEQYF. The CDR3 bases are TGTGCCAGCAGTTTAAACCTTCCCAGTGACGAGCAGTACTTC.